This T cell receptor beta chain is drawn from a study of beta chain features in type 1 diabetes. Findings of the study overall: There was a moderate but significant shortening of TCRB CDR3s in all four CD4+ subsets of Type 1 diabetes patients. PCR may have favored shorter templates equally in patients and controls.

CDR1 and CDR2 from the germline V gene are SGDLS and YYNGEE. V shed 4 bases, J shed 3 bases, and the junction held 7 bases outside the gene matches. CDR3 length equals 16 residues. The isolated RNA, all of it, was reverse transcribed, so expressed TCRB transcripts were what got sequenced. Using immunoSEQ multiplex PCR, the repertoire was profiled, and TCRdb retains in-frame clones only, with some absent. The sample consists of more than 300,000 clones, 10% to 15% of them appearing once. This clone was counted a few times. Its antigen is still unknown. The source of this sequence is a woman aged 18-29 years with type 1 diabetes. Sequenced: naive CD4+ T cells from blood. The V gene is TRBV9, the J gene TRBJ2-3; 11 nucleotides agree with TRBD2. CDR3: CASSPARTSGTDTQYF. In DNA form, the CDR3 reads TGTGCCAGCAGCCCTGCCCGGACTAGCGGGACAGATACGCAGTATTTT. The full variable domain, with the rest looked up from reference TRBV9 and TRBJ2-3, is DSGVTQTPKHLITATGQRVTLRCSPRSGDLSVYWYQQSLDQGLQFLIQYYNGEERAKGNILERFSAQQFPDLHSELNLSSLELGDSALYFCASSPARTSGTDTQYFGPGTRLTVL.